These T cell receptor beta chains were read from a single sample in a study of Ad26.COV2.S vaccination and SARS-CoV-2 variants. TCRdb's copy holds only in-frame clones and misses some; the assay was immunoSEQ multiplex PCR. The data contain 300,000 to 350,000 clones, around 90% of them singletons. The sequences come from peripheral blood, collected in a trial of Ad26.COV2.S vaccine versus placebo. Source of these receptors: a person aged 18-60 years who received the Ad26.COV2.S COVID-19 vaccine or a placebo. Each CDR3 is given with its conserved first and last residue. D genes are given only for firm matches. Some rows have no size entry. The others give once, few or many, or a class for an expanded clone.

j_call,d_call,clone_size,v_call,cdr3_aa,cdr3_nt
TRBJ2-1,-,-,TRBV11-3,CASSERTGPGKRDEQFF,TGTGCCAGCAGCGAACGGACGGGGCCAGGGAAACGGGATGAGCAGTTCTTC
TRBJ1-5,-,-,TRBV7-8,CASSFGKTSNQPQHF,TGTGCCAGCAGCTTTGGAAAGACTAGCAATCAGCCCCAGCATTTT
TRBJ2-5,-,-,TRBV7-8,CATQASNRRWQETQYF,TGTGCCACCCAAGCCTCGAATCGGCGTTGGCAAGAGACCCAGTACTTC
TRBJ1-5,-,-,TRBV6-2/TRBV6-3,CASSYLYTTKGRPIGQPQHF,TGTGCCAGCAGTTACCTCTACACAACAAAGGGACGGCCGATTGGGCAGCCCCAGCATTTT
TRBJ2-7,-,-,TRBV5-1,CASSLSTHEQYF,TGCGCCAGCAGCTTGAGTACCCACGAGCAGTACTTC
TRBJ2-5,-,-,TRBV20-1,CSVLLQETQYF,TGCAGCGTACTACTCCAAGAGACCCAGTACTTC
TRBJ1-1,-,-,TRBV4-1,CATRGQAGEGGAFF,TGCGCCACCCGAGGGCAGGCGGGGGAAGGGGGAGCTTTCTTT
TRBJ1-5,TRBD1,-,TRBV7-8,CASSPLLLKDRAPQPQHF,TGTGCCAGCAGCCCACTACTATTAAAAGACAGGGCCCCTCAGCCCCAGCATTTT
TRBJ2-3,-,-,TRBV6-5,CASSYSDRTDTQYF,TGTGCCAGCAGTTACTCCGACCGGACAGATACGCAGTATTTT
TRBJ1-2,TRBD1,-,TRBV11-2,CASSETGTFGYTF,TGTGCCAGCAGCGAGACAGGGACGTTTGGCTACACCTTC
TRBJ2-5,-,-,TRBV7-9,CASSLRRDEETQYF,TGTGCCAGCAGCCTAAGAAGAGATGAAGAGACCCAGTACTTC
TRBJ1-1,-,few,TRBV6-4,CASSDGGHTEAFF,TGTGCCAGCAGTGACGGGGGGCACACTGAAGCTTTCTTT
TRBJ1-3,TRBD1,-,TRBV6-2/TRBV6-3,CASSSRRDSRSGNTIYF,TGTGCCAGCAGTAGCCGTCGGGACAGCCGCTCTGGAAACACCATATATTTT
TRBJ2-5,-,-,TRBV7-8,CADSGGETQYF,TGTGCCGACTCTGGGGGGGAGACCCAGTACTTC
TRBJ2-7,TRBD1,-,TRBV30,CAWGRDRGYEQYF,TGTGCCTGGGGACGGGACAGGGGCTACGAGCAGTACTTC
TRBJ2-3,-,-,TRBV12-3/TRBV12-4,CASSSTDTDTQYF,TGTGCCAGCAGTTCGACGGACACAGATACGCAGTATTTT
TRBJ1-5,TRBD1,-,TRBV5-8,CASSQRTGNQPQHF,TGTGCCAGCAGCCAAAGGACAGGGAATCAGCCCCAGCATTTT
TRBJ2-5,-,-,TRBV10-3,CAISEASGLKETQYF,TGTGCCATCAGTGAAGCGTCAGGGCTTAAGGAGACCCAGTACTTC
TRBJ1-2,-,-,TRBV15,CATSRELGAFGGYTF,TGTGCCACCAGCAGAGAACTGGGGGCCTTTGGGGGCTACACCTTC
TRBJ1-1,-,-,TRBV7-2,CASSTYGGNTEAFF,TGTGCCAGCAGCACCTACGGGGGGAACACTGAAGCTTTCTTT
TRBJ2-6,-,-,TRBV28,CASSQGKMSGANVLTF,TGTGCCAGCAGTCAGGGCAAGATGAGTGGGGCCAACGTCCTGACTTTC
TRBJ2-6,-,-,TRBV6-5,CASSLGPGANVLTF,TGTGCCAGCAGTTTAGGTCCGGGGGCCAACGTCCTGACTTTC
TRBJ2-2,-,-,TRBV4-3,CASSQGRLANTGELFF,TGCGCCAGCAGCCAAGGGCGACTCGCGAACACCGGGGAGCTGTTTTTT
TRBJ1-5,-,-,TRBV28,CASSLSGGSQPQHF,TGTGCCAGCAGTTTATCGGGGGGAAGTCAGCCCCAGCATTTT
TRBJ2-5,-,-,TRBV4-3,CASSPLGGETQYF,TGCGCCAGCAGCCCGCTTGGGGGAGAGACCCAGTACTTC
TRBJ2-1,TRBD2,-,TRBV3-1/TRBV3-2,CASSPRRSSGRDNEQFF,TGTGCCAGCAGCCCCCGGCGCTCTAGCGGGAGGGACAATGAGCAGTTCTTC
TRBJ1-1,-,-,TRBV4-1,CASSQGTENTEAFF,TGCGCCAGCAGCCAAGGGACCGAGAACACTGAAGCTTTCTTT
TRBJ1-2,-,-,TRBV27,CASSLDRHYGYTF,TGTGCCAGCAGTTTGGACAGACACTATGGCTACACCTTC
TRBJ1-5,-,-,TRBV19,CASSIATGGGNQPQHF,TGTGCCAGTAGTATAGCTACGGGGGGAGGAAATCAGCCCCAGCATTTT
TRBJ1-1,-,-,TRBV6-5,CASSRNTEAFF,TGTGCCAGCAGCCGGAACACTGAAGCTTTCTTT
TRBJ1-2,TRBD1,-,TRBV5-1,CASSLTGDNNYGYTF,TGCGCCAGCAGCTTGACAGGGGATAATAACTATGGCTACACCTTC
TRBJ1-1,TRBD1,once,TRBV3-1/TRBV3-2,CASSQRTGRHTEAFF,TGTGCCAGCAGCCAAAGGACAGGGAGGCACACTGAAGCTTTCTTT
TRBJ1-4,-,-,TRBV5-1,CASRGIIATNEKLFF,TGCGCCAGCAGGGGGATCATTGCAACTAATGAAAAACTGTTTTTT
TRBJ1-2,-,-,TRBV10-1,CASSDAPGTRYGYTF,TGCGCCAGCAGTGACGCCCCCGGGACGCGCTATGGCTACACCTTC